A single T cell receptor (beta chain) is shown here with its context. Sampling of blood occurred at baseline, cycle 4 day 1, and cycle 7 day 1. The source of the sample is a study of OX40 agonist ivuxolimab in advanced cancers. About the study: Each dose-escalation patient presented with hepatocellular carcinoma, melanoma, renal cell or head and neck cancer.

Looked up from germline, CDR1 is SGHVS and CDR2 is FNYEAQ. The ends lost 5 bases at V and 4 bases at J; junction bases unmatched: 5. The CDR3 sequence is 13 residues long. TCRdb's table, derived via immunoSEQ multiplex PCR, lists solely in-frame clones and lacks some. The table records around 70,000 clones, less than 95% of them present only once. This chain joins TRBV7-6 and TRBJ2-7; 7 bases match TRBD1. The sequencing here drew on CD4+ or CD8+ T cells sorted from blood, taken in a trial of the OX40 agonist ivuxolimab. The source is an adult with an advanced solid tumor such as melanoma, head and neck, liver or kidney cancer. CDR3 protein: CASSQGTDYEQYF. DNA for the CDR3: TGTGCCAGCAGCCAAGGGACAGATTACGAGCAGTACTTC.